This T cell receptor (beta chain) was sequenced for a study of blood T cell repertoires in COVID-19. In the study overall: Both acute and convalescent COVID-19 samples were obtained from the United States, Italy and Spain. From T cells, B-cell-depleted T cells, or PBMCs came the material, which was cDNA or gDNA.

TCRdb's copy holds only in-frame clones and misses some; the assay was immunoSEQ multiplex PCR. Of approximately 230,000 clones in the sample, 87% were seen once. CDR1 SNHLY and CDR2 FYNNEI come from the germline V gene. The length of the CDR3 is 16 residues. V shed 3 bases, J shed 5 bases, and the junction held 11 bases outside the gene matches. The rearrangement joins TRBV2 to TRBJ2-7, with 9 bases that match TRBD1. The clonotype was recovered from a man aged 18-30 years with active or convalescent COVID-19. The sample comprised peripheral blood. The chain's CDR3 is CASSDILPWDRDEQYF. The DNA of the CDR3 is TGTGCCAGCAGTGACATCCTCCCCTGGGACAGGGACGAGCAGTACTTC.